This T cell receptor beta chain derives from a study of CD8+CD57+ T cells in acquired aplastic anemia. Unmatched junction bases numbered 7, after V lost 7 bases and J lost 5 bases. From germline, CDR1 is SGDLS and CDR2 YYNGEE. The CDR3 totals 13 residues. Patients selected for sequencing had displayed CD8+CD57+ cell expansion by flow cytometry. Investigators profiled TCR beta VDJ and CDR3 from genomic DNA template. TCRdb re-analysed the reads in MiXCR, keeping a single row per CDR3 protein. The sample shows 150,000 or so distinct CDR3 sequences, about 50% of them seen only once. The rearrangement uses TRBV9 and TRBJ2-7; 9 positions agree with TRBD1. This clonotype was obtained from a human donor with aplastic anemia. Sequencing input: sorted CD4+, CD8+, or CD8+CD57+ T cells (not recorded which) from PBMCs. CDR3 in amino acids: CASARDRDHEQYF. CDR3 bases: TGTGCCAGCGCGAGGGACAGGGACCACGAGCAGTACTTC.